The present TCR beta chain was sequenced within a study of blood T cell repertoires in COVID-19. Sequencing used immunoSEQ multiplex PCR; TCRdb keeps in-frame clones, though not all of them. The repertoire includes 100,000 to 150,000 clones, roughly 85% of them detected once, and around 25% sits in the top ten. This CDR3 spans 14 amino acids. The V end was cut by 6 bases, the J end by 7 bases, with 13 bases between. Germline lookup yields CDR1 MRHNA and CDR2 SNTAGT. This TCR was recovered from a human donor in a cohort sampled during active COVID-19. J is TRBJ1-6 and V is TRBV6-4; D may be TRBD1 (5 bases). Input material: peripheral blood. The CDR3 sequence: CASRAGTENSPLHF. In nucleotides, the CDR3 is TGTGCCAGCAGAGCCGGGACTGAGAATTCACCCCTCCACTTT.